This T cell receptor beta chain stems from a study of response to subunit inactivated influenza vaccine. A single record per CDR3 protein comes from TCRdb applying MiXCR to the RT-PCR reads. The sample gives about 190,000 distinct CDR3 sequences, roughly 14% of which show up once; approximately 30% is in the top ten. Broader study findings: Every seasonal influenza vaccination brings in few new T cells, the authors suggested.

The V end lost 4 bases, the J end lost 3 bases, and 15 bases lay between the germline ends. This CDR3 comprises 16 residues. The germline gives CDR1 PRHDT, CDR2 FYEKMQ (reference sequence). Of note for this clonotype: The antigen is undetermined.

The chain is built from TRBV13 and TRBJ2-2; possible D gene TRBD2, 5 bases. This material consisted of CD8+ T cells sorted from PBMCs, taken roughly 5 days after vaccination. The source is a man in his forties or fifties who received an inactivated influenza vaccine. Written as DNA, the CDR3 is TGTGCCAGCAGCTCCGACCGAGGGCTACACACCGGGGAGCTGTTTTTT. Residues: CASSSDRGLHTGELFF.